This T cell receptor (beta chain) was recovered during a study of long-term antiretroviral therapy in people with HIV. Sequencing used immunoSEQ v3.0 at survey level. The method was immunoSEQ multiplex PCR; TCRdb's version includes in-frame clones alone and lacks a portion of them. This sample has around 16,000 clones, with about 78% found just once. The CDR3 spans 18 residues. Germline-derived CDR1 and CDR2 are SGHVS and FQNEAQ. V was clipped by 1 base and J by 2 bases, with 19 bases between them. The TCR originated in a woman in her thirties or forties with HIV. Specimen: unsorted PBMCs, collected 3.1 to 3.3 years after starting antiretroviral therapy. The rearrangement joins TRBV7-8 to TRBJ2-3, with D perhaps TRBD2 (5 bases). CDR3 region: CASSLGGGLGPPTDTQYF. DNA of the CDR3: TGTGCCAGCAGCTTAGGTGGTGGACTGGGCCCACCCACAGATACGCAGTATTTT.